The entry below describes one T cell receptor (beta chain). No cognate antigen has been identified for it. No base quality information exists; no much larger clone differs at one position. Trimming at the junction amounts to 2 bases on V and 5 bases on J, and the germline ends lie 9 bases apart. CDR1 and CDR2, per the germline V gene, are SQVTM and ANQGSEA. The CDR3 sequence holds 12 residues, the cysteine and phenylalanine included. Only CDR3 DNA remains: 36 bases, in frame from the first base. The sample is drawn from a study of immune cell composition in non-small cell lung cancer (TCRdb year 2017). About the investigation overall: Histologic subtype was assigned using H&E plus p63, CK5, Napsin A and TTF-1 immunohistochemistry, mainly lung adenocarcinoma or squamous cell carcinoma. TCR-beta sequencing (Adaptive Biotechnologies) was performed on about 37 paired NSCLC tumour and non-adjacent lung specimens plus 26 tumour-only specimens. In supplementary cohort #1, which comprised around 11 lung adenocarcinoma cases, paired tumour/lung TCR-beta sequencing was performed and TIL populations were generated so that tumour reactivity could be assessed. A few tumour specimens that had TCR-beta data belonged to rare histological subtypes and were left out of the subtype comparisons.

TCR-beta CDR3 regions were amplified from genomic DNA by a two-step multiplex PCR, with the second step adding Illumina-compatible adaptors. TCR-beta immunosequencing was carried out on an Illumina platform through the commercial immunoSEQ service. In the source study's methods: Repertoires were summarised as Top 10 Clones, the percentage of T-cell templates from the ten most frequent sequences, and productive clonality. Values for productive clonality spanned 0 to 1, where a value of 1 indicated a monoclonal population. Sequences comprising at least 0.1% of tumour T-cell templates but absent from matched non-adjacent lung were defined as tumour-associated clones and were identified via log10 scatter plots. Analyses were done in GraphPad Prism7 and R, with Student's t-tests for two-group comparisons, ANOVA for stages, and linear regression for relationships. The source is immuneACCESS, and TCRdb retained only in-frame sequences with V and J called. Part of the clones is not carried over; for the studies checked, unresolved V genes explain less than half of this, and the remainder is unexplained. The V and J calls and clone size were taken over from that table, and D and trimming were inferred from the DNA. The sample profile shows about 7,900 clones; 65% to 70% of them were found once. About a quarter of the sample is in the top ten clones.

Normal lung samples were non-adjacent lung tissue taken as far from the tumour as possible, at least 3 cm away, from the same patient. Genomic DNA was isolated with the QIAamp DNA kit from frozen aliquots of single-cell suspensions that had not been sorted. Tissues arrived within 2 hours after resection and were immediately processed into single-cell suspensions. Tissue was mechanically dissociated and enzymatically digested with DNase I, collagenase I and hyaluronidase for approximately 32 minutes at 37 °C, then filtered and RBC-lysed. Summary of the overall study and its limitations: The reactivity cohort included only approximately 11 cases, and whether tumour-reactive clones share sequences with the dominant in vivo tumour-associated clones was not shown. Tumour-associated clones >0.5% occurred in nearly half of NSCLC cases: about 33% of adenocarcinomas versus approximately 75% of squamous carcinomas. Smoking pack-years did not significantly correlate with tumour TCR-beta clonality. Across 10 adenocarcinoma cases, the maximal tumour-associated clone frequency showed a strong correlation with TIL tumour reactivity, but overall clonality showed no such correlation.

This TCR was recovered from a human donor with non-small cell lung cancer. This chain joins TRBV29-1 to TRBJ2-5; TRBD2 is possibly the D segment (6 matching bases). The sequenced sample consisted of non-adjacent lung tissue. CDR3 reads: CSVEKGGETQYF. At the DNA level, the sequence is TGCAGCGTTGAAAAGGGAGGCGAGACCCAGTACTTC.